One and the same sample provided the 21 T cell receptor beta chains below, sequenced in a study of blood T cell repertoires in COVID-19. The method was immunoSEQ multiplex PCR; TCRdb's version includes in-frame clones alone and lacks a portion of them. The sample lists some 330,000 clones, roughly 87% occurring once. Sequencing was done on a sample of PBMCs or T cells enriched from blood (not recorded which). The receptors derive from a woman between 50 and 59 years old who had recovered from COVID-19.

The rearrangement links TRBV20-1 to TRBJ2-4, with a weak D call TRBD2 (6 bases). Germline CDR1 DFQATT, CDR2 SNEGSKA (reference sequence). The CDR3 contains 14 residues. V was pared by 3 bases and J by 0 bases, with 9 bases between. The CDR3: CSASVGGAKNIQYF. The DNA for the CDR3 is TGCAGTGCTAGTGTCGGGGGAGCCAAAAACATTCAGTACTTC.

The chain carries TRBV7-2 and TRBJ1-6, with 7 bases fitting TRBD1. The germline V gene encodes CDR1 SGHTA and CDR2 FQGNSA. This CDR3 has 18 amino acids. Trimming took 5 bases from V and 4 from J; bases not matched to a gene: 14. The CDR3 DNA is TGTGCCAGCAGCCTAGGAGGGGACAGAAAGATTTATAATTCACCCCTCCACTTT. It codes for CASSLGGDRKIYNSPLHF.

This chain uses TRBV5-1 with TRBJ1-4, with a possible D match to TRBD1 (6 bases). This CDR3 has 14 residues. V was shortened by 5 bases and J by 5 bases, with 13 bases between the two germline ends. Germline V CDR1 and CDR2: SGHRS, YFSETQ. The DNA for the CDR3 is TGCGCCAGCAGTAGGGGGGGCGTCAATGAAAAACTGTTTTTT. It yields the protein CASSRGGVNEKLFF. Supplemented by reference TRBV5-1 and TRBJ1-4, the full variable domain reads KAGVTQTPRYLIKTRGQQVTLSCSPISGHRSVSWYQQTPGQGLQFLFEYFSETQRNKGNFPGRFSGRQFSNSRSEMNVSTLELGDSALYLCASSRGGVNEKLFFGSGTQLSVL.

The rearrangement links TRBV29-1 to TRBJ2-1, with TRBD1 matching 7 bases. The CDR3 totals 13 residues. Germline V gene sequence: CDR1 SQVTM, CDR2 ANQGSEA. The V segment lost 6 bases and the J segment 6 bases; nucleotides outside the gene matches: 8. CDR3 protein: CSVGGRWVNEQFF. The CDR3 DNA sequence: TGCAGCGTAGGGGGCAGGTGGGTCAATGAGCAGTTCTTC.

The rearrangement links TRBV4-2 to TRBJ2-5, with a weak D call TRBD1 (6 bases). V gave up 0 bases and J gave up 2 bases, with 16 bases separating them. Germline V gene sequence: CDR1 LGHNA, CDR2 YNFKEQ. There are 17 residues in the CDR3. DNA for the CDR3: TGTGCCAGCAGCCAAGAAGAAGGACAGCCGACACAAGAGACCCAGTACTTC. It encodes CASSQEEGQPTQETQYF.

The V gene is TRBV5-6, the J gene TRBJ1-4; maybe TRBD1 (5 bases). The CDR3 spans 13 residues. The V gene's germline CDR1 is SGHDT and CDR2 YYEEEE. V gave up 10 bases and J gave up 6 bases, with 16 bases separating them. The CDR3, as DNA: TGTGCCGGCAACCGGAGGGGTTATGAAAAACTGTTTTTT. Translation: CAGNRRGYEKLFF. Full variable domain (remainder filled in from reference TRBV5-6 and TRBJ1-4): DAGVTQSPTHLIKTRGQQVTLRCSPKSGHDTVSWYQQALGQGPQFIFQYYEEEERQRGNFPDRFSGHQFPNYSSELNVNALLLGDSALYLCAGNRRGYEKLFFGSGTQLSVL.

CDR3 protein: CASSLTGSYTEAFF. DNA for the CDR3: TGTGCCAGCAGCTTGACAGGCTCTTACACTGAAGCTTTCTTT. The chain is built from TRBV7-8 and TRBJ1-1, with TRBD1 as a possible D gene (6 bases). The germline V gene has CDR1 SGHVS and CDR2 FQNEAQ. The V gene lost 3 bases and the J gene lost 3 bases, with 11 bases spanning the gap. The CDR3 totals 14 residues. Variable domain in full (rest from reference TRBV7-8 and TRBJ1-1): GAGVSQSPRYKVAKRGQDVALRCDPISGHVSLFWYQQALGQGPEFLTYFQNEAQLDKSGLPSDRFFAERPEGSVSTLKIQRTQQEDSAVYLCASSLTGSYTEAFFGQGTRLTVV.

This clone was found once. This sequence joins TRBV15 and TRBJ2-5; 7 positions match TRBD2. The J segment lost 1 base and the V segment lost 0 bases, leaving 5 bases of the junction unmatched. This CDR3 has 16 amino acids. Germline V gives CDR1 LNHNV, CDR2 YYDKDF (reference sequence). CDR3 DNA: TGTGCCACCAGCAGAGATTGGGGAGGGGCCCAAGAGACCCAGTACTTC. Amino acid sequence: CATSRDWGGAQETQYF.

CDR3 in amino acids: CAWSESRDQPQHF. The DNA for the CDR3 is TGTGCCTGGAGTGAGTCGAGGGATCAGCCCCAGCATTTT. The chain links TRBV30 to TRBJ1-5, with D unclear. The V end was cut by 1 base, the J end by 5 bases, with 9 bases between. CDR3 size: 13 residues. Germline values: CDR1 GTSNPN, CDR2 SVGIG (reference sequence).

V and J are TRBV4-1 and TRBJ1-3, with unresolved D. CDR3 length: 17 amino acids. From germline, CDR1 is MGHRA and CDR2 YSYEKL. Trimming removed 0 bases from V and 0 bases from J, with 12 bases in between. CDR3 sequence: CASSQDRAGVSGNTIYF. Here the CDR3 DNA reads TGCGCCAGCAGCCAAGATCGTGCGGGAGTCTCTGGAAACACCATATATTTT.

This clone has at least ten counts. This sequence joins TRBV20-1 and TRBJ1-3, with D perhaps TRBD1 (5 bases). Per the germline V gene, CDR1 is DFQATT and CDR2 is SNEGSKA (reference sequence). The V gene lost 3 bases and the J gene lost 2 bases, with 8 bases spanning the gap. The CDR3 covers 13 residues. The CDR3 DNA reads TGCAGTGCTAGTTTCAGGGCTGGAAACACCATATATTTT. This codes for CSASFRAGNTIYF.

This clone was seen once. The chain carries TRBV6-5 and TRBJ1-5; 7 bases align to TRBD1. Germline CDR1 MNHEY, CDR2 SVGAGI. This CDR3 comprises 15 residues. V lost 10 bases and J lost 4; bases outside the gene matches: 13. CDR3 region: CATEGAGGANQPQHF. The CDR3 coding sequence is TGTGCCACCGAGGGGGCCGGAGGGGCTAATCAGCCCCAGCATTTT.

The genes are TRBV3-1 (or the pseudogene TRBV3-2) and TRBJ1-5, with TRBD1 as a possible D gene (5 bases). V lost 5 bases and J 4 bases, leaving 12 bases between the germline ends. This CDR3 is built from 14 residues. Germline lookup yields CDR1 LGHDT and CDR2 YNNKEL (reference sequence). CDR3 DNA: TGTGCCAGCAGCGGGGGGTCTATTAATCAGCCCCAGCATTTT. Amino acid sequence: CASSGGSINQPQHF.

The chain has TRBV13 and TRBJ2-3, with D perhaps TRBD1 (6 bases). This CDR3 has 13 amino acids. The germline V and J ends were trimmed by 1 base and 5 bases, with 7 bases remaining between them. Germline-derived CDR1 and CDR2 are PRHDT and FYEKMQ (reference sequence). CDR3: CASSLEGGDTQYF. The CDR3 DNA reads TGTGCCAGCAGCTTAGAAGGGGGAGATACGCAGTATTTT.

The chain recombines TRBV5-1 with TRBJ1-2; tentatively, D is TRBD1 (6 bases). The CDR3 runs 14 residues. CDR1 and CDR2 from the germline V gene are SGHRS and YFSETQ. Trimming pared 4 bases from V and 8 bases from J, leaving 18 bases between. The CDR3 region has the DNA TGCGCCAGCAGCGAATCCGGGACATCCAGAGGCTACACCTTC. This codes for CASSESGTSRGYTF.

The chain has TRBV19 and TRBJ2-7; weak D call: TRBD2 (7 bases). V lost 3 bases and J 0 bases, leaving 21 bases between the germline ends. The germline CDR1 and CDR2 sequences are LNHDA and SQIVND (reference sequence). The CDR3 length is 18 residues. The CDR3 is CASSIHAGATVGSYEQYF. CDR3 DNA sequence: TGTGCCAGTAGTATCCACGCGGGGGCGACAGTCGGCTCCTACGAGCAGTACTTC.

The gene calls are TRBV7-2 and TRBJ2-3, with D tentatively TRBD2 (5 bases). V was cut by 2 bases and J by 7 bases, with 13 bases left in between. CDR3 length: 14 amino acids. CDR1 is SGHTA and CDR2 is FQGNSA in the germline V gene. CDR3 sequence: CASSLSRDFHTQYF. The CDR3 nucleotides read TGTGCCAGCAGCTTAAGTCGGGATTTCCATACGCAGTATTTT.

This rearrangement joins TRBV6-5 to TRBJ2-1; D is unresolved. CDR1 and CDR2 from the germline V gene are MNHEY and SVGAGI. This CDR3 spans 14 amino acids. The V gene lost 0 bases and the J gene lost 4 bases, with 7 bases spanning the gap. CDR3 nucleotides: TGTGCCAGCAGTTACTCCCCCCTGTACAATGAGCAGTTCTTC. Residues: CASSYSPLYNEQFF.

The rearrangement joins TRBV29-1 to TRBJ2-2; 9 bases are a match to TRBD1. The CDR3 has 15 amino acids. Looked up from germline, CDR1 is SQVTM and CDR2 is ANQGSEA. Unmatched junction bases numbered 12, after V lost 6 bases and J lost 7 bases. CDR3 sequence reads: CSVEELGTGIGELFF. The DNA of the CDR3 is TGCAGCGTGGAGGAGTTGGGGACAGGGATCGGGGAGCTGTTTTTT.

This clone was seen once. The rearrangement links TRBV6-6 to TRBJ2-7; TRBD2 aligns across 11 bases. With V trimmed by 3 bases and J by 7 bases, 11 bases remained unmatched. CDR3 length: 16 residues. Germline V lookup: CDR1 MNHNY, CDR2 SVGAGI (reference sequence). CDR3 DNA: TGTGCCAGCAGTTATCCATCGGGACTAGCGGATTCGGAGCAGTACTTC. Its protein product is CASSYPSGLADSEQYF.

The V gene is TRBV20-1, the J gene TRBJ1-2, with a weak D call TRBD1 (5 bases). The length of the CDR3 is 15 residues. The V gene lost 3 bases and the J gene lost 0 bases, with 14 bases spanning the gap. CDR1 DFQATT and CDR2 SNEGSKA come from the germline V gene (reference sequence). CDR3 bases: TGCAGTGCTAGTGGGACGGGGTATGCTAACTATGGCTACACCTTC. It translates to CSASGTGYANYGYTF.